The 19 T cell receptor beta chains listed next were all sequenced from one sample in a study of response to subunit inactivated influenza vaccine. Via MiXCR, TCRdb re-called the RT-PCR reads, giving one row per CDR3 protein. The profile shows 490,000 or so distinct CDR3 sequences, 6% to 9% of them singletons. The sample consisted of PBMCs from blood, taken less than 25 months after vaccination. These receptors all come from a man aged 50 to 75 who received an inactivated influenza vaccine.

In this sample, this clonotype turned up many times. The chain is built from TRBV5-1 and TRBJ2-7; 7 nucleotides line up with TRBD2. With V trimmed by 0 bases and J by 6 bases, 9 bases remained unmatched. The CDR3 length is 15 residues. Germline-derived CDR1 and CDR2 are SGHRS and YFSETQ. CDR3 nucleotides: TGCGCCAGCAGCTTGGTTGGGGGAGGGCATCCCGAGCAGTACTTC. Amino acid sequence: CASSLVGGGHPEQYF. Together with reference TRBV5-1 and TRBJ2-7, the CDR3 gives the full variable domain: KAGVTQTPRYLIKTRGQQVTLSCSPISGHRSVSWYQQTPGQGLQFLFEYFSETQRNKGNFPGRFSGRQFSNSRSEMNVSTLELGDSALYLCASSLVGGGHPEQYFGPGTRLTVT.

The chain combines TRBV19 with TRBJ2-2; D possibly corresponds to TRBD2 (6 bases). The CDR3 contains 13 residues. With 4 bases removed from V and 8 bases from J, the gap between germline ends came to 11 bases. Per the germline V gene, CDR1 is LNHDA and CDR2 is SQIVND (reference sequence). CDR3 region: CASSTLGGGELFF. The CDR3 DNA sequence: TGTGCCAGTAGTACCCTCGGGGGAGGGGAGCTGTTTTTT. Full variable domain (rest looked up from reference TRBV19 and TRBJ2-2): DGGITQSPKYLFRKEGQNVTLSCEQNLNHDAMYWYRQDPGQGLRLIYYSQIVNDFQKGDIAEGYSVSREKKESFPLTVTSAQKNPTAFYLCASSTLGGGELFFGEGSRLTVL.

Ten or more counts support this clonotype. The chain employs TRBV4-3 and TRBJ1-3; 7 bases line up with TRBD1. The CDR3 totals 17 residues. The V segment lost 1 base and the J segment 2 bases; nucleotides outside the gene matches: 8. Germline assignment: CDR1 LGHNA and CDR2 YSLEER. DNA of the CDR3: TGCGCCAGCAGCCAAGGAACGGCGGGGACAGCTGGAAACACCATATATTTT. This encodes CASSQGTAGTAGNTIYF.

This chain connects TRBV9 to TRBJ2-1, with 8 bases aligning to TRBD2. The V segment lost 2 bases and the J segment 8 bases; nucleotides outside the gene matches: 12. CDR1 and CDR2 from the germline V gene are SGDLS and YYNGEE. The CDR3 extends over 16 amino acids. The CDR3 loop is CASSVSRASGLDEQFF. Written as DNA, the CDR3 is TGTGCCAGCAGCGTGAGTCGGGCTAGCGGGTTGGATGAGCAGTTCTTC.

The sample holds many counts of this clonotype. One end of the junction is discordant with germline, which a read error may explain. The chain has TRBV20-1 and TRBJ2-1; 7 bases line up with TRBD2. The length of the CDR3 is 15 residues. CDR1 and CDR2 (germline): DFQATT, SNEGSKA (reference sequence). The CDR3 DNA sequence: TGCAGTGCTAGAGATAAGTCTAGCGGAGCCACCCCGCCTGTCTTC. Translating it yields CSARDKSSGATPPVF.

This chain links TRBV7-9 with TRBJ2-5, with a weak D call TRBD2 (5 bases). This CDR3 contains 13 residues. Germline assignment: CDR1 SEHNR and CDR2 FQNEAQ (reference sequence). V was pared by 1 base and J by 4 bases, with 7 bases between. The CDR3 nucleotides are TGTGCCAGCAGCTTAGAGAGCGGAGAGACCCAGTACTTC. Its translation: CASSLESGETQYF.

The chain is built from TRBV2 and TRBJ2-5, with TRBD2 as a possible D gene (6 bases). The CDR3 totals 14 residues. The V gene's germline CDR1 is SNHLY and CDR2 FYNNEI. V dropped 5 bases and J dropped 5 bases, with 15 bases sitting between them. This chain's CDR3 is CASSRRGIWETQYF. The CDR3 DNA reads TGTGCCAGCAGTCGACGGGGGATTTGGGAGACCCAGTACTTC.

This clonotype was found many times. The chain carries TRBV4-2 and TRBJ2-5, with D possibly TRBD1 on 5 matching bases. CDR3 length: 13 amino acids. From germline, CDR1 is LGHNA and CDR2 YNFKEQ. V lost 4 bases and J 0 bases, leaving 6 bases between the germline ends. The CDR3 here is CASSRTNQETQYF. CDR3 DNA: TGTGCCAGCAGCCGGACAAACCAAGAGACCCAGTACTTC.

This clonotype was detected many times. The rearrangement links TRBV3-1 to TRBJ1-5; D gene ambiguous. The CDR3 is made up of 13 amino acids. Trimming left V 6 bases short and J 2 bases short, with 8 bases between. CDR1 is LGHDT, CDR2 YNNKEL, per germline (reference sequence). This CDR3 reads CASSQAGNQPQHF. DNA for the CDR3: TGTGCCAGCAGTCAGGCGGGCAATCAGCCCCAGCATTTT.

This clonotype was found a few times. The gene calls are TRBV7-8 and TRBJ1-2; TRBD1 might be the D (5 bases). The germline V and J ends were trimmed by 0 bases and 7 bases, with 12 bases remaining between them. CDR3 length equals 14 residues. Germline values: CDR1 SGHVS, CDR2 FQNEAQ. The CDR3 loop reads CASSLAGAPGGYTF. CDR3 in DNA: TGTGCCAGCAGCTTAGCAGGGGCGCCGGGTGGCTACACCTTC.

This clonotype has a handful of counts. Compared with germline, one end of the junction differs, possibly owing to a read error. The V call is TRBV24-1, the J call TRBJ2-3; 7 bases fit TRBD1. The CDR3 contains 15 residues. The germline V gene encodes CDR1 KGHDR and CDR2 SFDVKD. CDR3 loop: CATGETGVRTDTQYF. The CDR3 bases are TGTGCCACCGGTGAAACAGGGGTTCGCACAGATACGCAGTATTTT.

The chain links TRBV7-9 to TRBJ2-1; 9 bases match TRBD1. CDR3 size: 14 residues. The V and J ends lost 6 bases and 9 bases, in that order; junction bases with no gene match: 9. Germline CDR1 reads SEHNR; CDR2 reads FQNEAQ (reference sequence). CDR3 residues: CASRPNTGGGEQFF. CDR3 coding DNA: TGTGCCAGCAGACCAAATACAGGGGGCGGTGAGCAGTTCTTC.

For this clonotype: At one of its ends the junction is not consistent with the germline gene, which may arise from a read error. This chain joins TRBV20-1 and TRBJ2-1; possible D gene TRBD2, 6 bases. This CDR3 is built from 17 residues. Germline loops: CDR1 DFQATT, CDR2 SNEGSKA (reference sequence). The CDR3 is CCARDRRRGLSLYEQFF. CDR3 nucleotides: TGCTGTGCTAGAGATCGGCGGCGGGGACTCAGTCTCTATGAGCAGTTCTTC.

This clonotype was detected ten times or more. The chain carries TRBV15 and TRBJ2-1, with 8 nucleotides matching TRBD1. This CDR3 is 12 amino acids long. J was trimmed by 9 bases and V by 4 bases; bases with no gene match: 2. Germline V CDR1 and CDR2: LNHNV, YYDKDF (reference sequence). CDR3 DNA: TGTGCCACCAGCACCGGACAGGGTGAGCAGTTCTTC. Protein product: CATSTGQGEQFF.

With respect to this clonotype: This may stem from a read error, because a much larger clone lies one nucleotide away. This chain connects TRBV6-2 or TRBV6-3 to TRBJ2-7; TRBD1 aligns across 9 bases. CDR3 length: 14 residues. Per the germline V gene, CDR1 is MNHEY and CDR2 is SVGEGT. CDR3 sequence reads: CTSRTGVGLYEQYF. The CDR3, as DNA: TGTACCAGCAGGACAGGGGTTGGTCTCTACGAGCAGTACTTC.

The table lists this clonotype with many counts. The chain carries TRBV11-2 and TRBJ2-7; TRBD1 might be the D (6 bases). Trimming shortened V by 6 bases and J by 3 bases, and 18 bases separated the two germline ends. CDR3 length equals 15 residues. Germline V gives CDR1 SGHAT, CDR2 FQNNGV. Here the CDR3 reads CASRGTGPRFYEQYF. CDR3 nucleotide sequence: TGTGCCAGCAGGGGTACAGGGCCTAGATTCTACGAGCAGTACTTC.

The V and J genes are TRBV20-1 and TRBJ2-7, with 16 bases that match TRBD2. Germline trimming cut 5 bases from V and 0 bases from J; bases unmatched to any gene: 7. The CDR3 totals 17 residues. Germline values: CDR1 DFQATT, CDR2 SNEGSKA (reference sequence). CDR3: CSAPEGTSGRASYEQYF. In nucleotides, the CDR3 is TGCAGTGCTCCGGAAGGGACTAGCGGGAGGGCCTCCTACGAGCAGTACTTC.

V usage is TRBV5-1 and J usage is TRBJ1-5, with D unclear. Trimming left V 3 bases short and J 0 bases short, with 10 bases between. The length of the CDR3 is 15 residues. Germline values: CDR1 SGHRS, CDR2 YFSETQ. The CDR3 spells CASSSGPDSNQPQHF. The CDR3, as DNA: TGCGCCAGCAGCTCCGGTCCAGATAGCAATCAGCCCCAGCATTTT.

In this sample, this clonotype turned up many times. The V and J genes are TRBV4-3 and TRBJ2-7, with 7 bases lining up with TRBD1. Trimming at V came to 0 bases and at J to 3 bases, leaving 5 bases not matched to a gene. The CDR3 loop spans 15 amino acids. Per the germline V gene, CDR1 is LGHNA and CDR2 is YSLEER. CDR3 DNA sequence: TGCGCCAGCAGCCAAGATATGGGACAGAACTACGAGCAGTACTTC. This encodes CASSQDMGQNYEQYF.